This TCR beta chain comes out of a study of blood T cells in healthy people across ages. Overall study findings and caveats: Older individuals had lower TCR beta diversity per million T cells (the decline was roughly linear).

The authors ran a second PCR of 7 to 11 cycles using a sample-barcoded 5' primer and a J-beta primer mix. TCRdb re-called the 5' RACE reads through MiXCR, storing one row per CDR3 protein. The sample consists of roughly 860,000 distinct CDR3 sequences, around two thirds of them appearing once. From germline, CDR1 is SEHNR and CDR2 FQNEAQ (reference sequence). This CDR3 comprises 15 residues. V gave up 5 bases and J gave up 1 base, with 14 bases separating them. With regard to this clonotype: Its target is not known.

Healthy Russian Caucasian donors spanned ages about 6 to 100 years. Roughly 10 milliliters of peripheral blood were drawn from each donor into EDTA-treated tubes. With each sample, at least 6 micrograms of total RNA were extracted. The receptor was isolated from a man aged 25-40 years in good health. The chain employs TRBV7-9 and TRBJ2-5, with D perhaps TRBD1 or TRBD2 (5 bases each). Sequencing input: blood. This chain's CDR3 is CASSKSVGGQETQYF. The CDR3 DNA reads TGTGCCAGCAGCAAGAGTGTTGGGGGCCAAGAGACCCAGTACTTC.